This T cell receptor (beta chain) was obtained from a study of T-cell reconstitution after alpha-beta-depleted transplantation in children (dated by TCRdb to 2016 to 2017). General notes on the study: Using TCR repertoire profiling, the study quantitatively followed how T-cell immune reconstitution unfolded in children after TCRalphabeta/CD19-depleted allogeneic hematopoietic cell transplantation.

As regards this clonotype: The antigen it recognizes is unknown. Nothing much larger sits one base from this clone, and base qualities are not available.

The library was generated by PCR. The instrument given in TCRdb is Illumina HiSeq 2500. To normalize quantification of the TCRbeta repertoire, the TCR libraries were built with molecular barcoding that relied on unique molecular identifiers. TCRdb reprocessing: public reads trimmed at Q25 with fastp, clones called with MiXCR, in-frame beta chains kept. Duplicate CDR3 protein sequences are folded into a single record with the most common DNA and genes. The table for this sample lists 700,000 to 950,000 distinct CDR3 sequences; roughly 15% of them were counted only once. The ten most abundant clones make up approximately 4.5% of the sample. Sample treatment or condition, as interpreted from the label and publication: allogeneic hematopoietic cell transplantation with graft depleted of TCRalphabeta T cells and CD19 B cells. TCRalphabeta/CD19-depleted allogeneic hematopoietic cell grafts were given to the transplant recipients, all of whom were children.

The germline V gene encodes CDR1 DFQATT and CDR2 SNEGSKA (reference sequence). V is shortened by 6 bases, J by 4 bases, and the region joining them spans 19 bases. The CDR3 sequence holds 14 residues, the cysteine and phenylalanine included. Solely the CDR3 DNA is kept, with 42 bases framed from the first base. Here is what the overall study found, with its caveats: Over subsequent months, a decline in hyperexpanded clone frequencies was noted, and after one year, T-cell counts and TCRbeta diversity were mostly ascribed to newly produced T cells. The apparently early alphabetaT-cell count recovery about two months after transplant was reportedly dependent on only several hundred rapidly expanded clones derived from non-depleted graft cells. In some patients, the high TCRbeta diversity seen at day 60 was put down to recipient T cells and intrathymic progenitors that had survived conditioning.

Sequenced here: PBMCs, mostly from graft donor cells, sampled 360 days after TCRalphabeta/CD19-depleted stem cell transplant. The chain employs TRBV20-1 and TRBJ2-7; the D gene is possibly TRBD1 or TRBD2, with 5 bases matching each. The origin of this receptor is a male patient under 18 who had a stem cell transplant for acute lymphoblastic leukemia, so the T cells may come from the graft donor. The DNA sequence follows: TGCAGTGCGGCCAGTCCGGGGCCTCCTTACGAGCAGTACTTC. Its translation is CSAASPGPPYEQYF.